These T cell receptor beta chains were read from a single sample in a study of CD8 T cells in Susac syndrome. TCRdb itself ran the immunoSEQ multiplex PCR reads through MiXCR, one entry per CDR3 protein. In the table there are a few hundred thousand distinct CDR3 sequences, 90% to 95% of which are singletons. Material for sequencing was CD4+ T cells from PBMCs. The receptor set was obtained from a human donor with multiple sclerosis. Each CDR3 is given with its conserved first and last residue. D genes are given only for firm matches. Clone size is shown for a subset of rows, as once, few, many or a class of expanded clone.

TRBD1,.,TRBJ1-3,TRBV30,TGTGCCTGGAGTGTAAAGGGGGCAGCTGGAAACACCATATATTTT,CAWSVKGAAGNTIYF
.,.,TRBJ2-7,TRBV6-1,TGTGCCAGCAGTGCGGCCGGGGGGCGGGGGACCTACGAGCAGTACTTC,CASSAAGGRGTYEQYF
TRBD1,.,TRBJ1-1,TRBV5-1,TGCGCCAGCAGTCCCGGGACAGGCCAGAACGTCCCCGAAGCTTTCTTT,CASSPGTGQNVPEAFF
.,.,TRBJ2-1,TRBV7-9,TGTGCCAGCAGCTTAAGAAGGGAGGATGAGCAGTTCTTC,CASSLRREDEQFF
.,.,TRBJ1-2,TRBV14,TGTGCCAGCAGCCAAGAACCATTGGGGGGTCGGGGCTACACCTTC,CASSQEPLGGRGYTF
TRBD1,.,TRBJ1-1,TRBV18,TGTGCCAGCTCACCAACCGGGACAGGGGAAGCTGAAGCTTTCTTT,CASSPTGTGEAEAFF
.,.,TRBJ1-6,TRBV23-1,TGCGCCAGCAGTCAACAACAGTCAGGCTCTAAGGGGAGCTCCTATAATTCACCCCTCCACTTT,CASSQQQSGSKGSSYNSPLHF
.,.,TRBJ2-1,TRBV2,TGTGCCAGCAGTCAAAGTCACCCCCCCAATGAGCAGTTCTTC,CASSQSHPPNEQFF
.,.,TRBJ2-1,TRBV3-1,TGTGCCAGCAGCCAAGGGGTTTGGCATGAGCAGTTCTTC,CASSQGVWHEQFF
TRBD1,.,TRBJ1-1,TRBV20-1,TGCAGAGAACCGGGACAGGGAGCCATGAACACTGAAGCTTTCTTT,CREPGQGAMNTEAFF
TRBD1,.,TRBJ2-3,TRBV5-1,TGCGCCAGCAGCCCCCGGGACAGGGATACGCAGTATTTT,CASSPRDRDTQYF
.,.,TRBJ2-3,TRBV7-2,TGTGCCAGCAGCTCCCTCAACCCCCCAGATACGCAGTATTTT,CASSSLNPPDTQYF
.,.,TRBJ1-2,TRBV7-9,TGTGCCAGCAGCCCGATAGACCGGCGCTACTATGGCTACACCTTC,CASSPIDRRYYGYTF
TRBD2,.,TRBJ2-1,TRBV20-1,TGCAGTGCGGGACTAGCGGTTGTAAATGAGCAGTTCTTC,CSAGLAVVNEQFF
TRBD1,.,TRBJ1-4,TRBV30,TGTGCCTGGAGCCCAGGGACAGGGGCAGGTGAAAAACTGTTTTTT,CAWSPGTGAGEKLFF
.,.,TRBJ2-2,TRBV3-1,TGTGCCAGCAGCCAAACCCCGGACCCCGGGGAGCTGTTTTTT,CASSQTPDPGELFF
TRBD1,.,TRBJ2-7,TRBV23-1,TGCGCCAGCAGTCCCGGGACAGAGAACTACGAGCAGTACTTC,CASSPGTENYEQYF
TRBD1,.,TRBJ1-1,TRBV27,TGTGCCAGCAGACGAACCCCCGGACAGGGGGCTACACCCGGCACTGAAGCTTTCTTT,CASRRTPGQGATPGTEAFF
.,once,TRBJ1-1,TRBV12-3/TRBV12-4,TGTGCCAGCACGCCCGGGATTATGAACACTGAAGCTTTCTTT,CASTPGIMNTEAFF
TRBD2,once,TRBJ2-5,TRBV29-1,TGCAGCTCGGGACTAGGCCAAGAGACCCAGTACTTC,CSSGLGQETQYF
TRBD1,.,TRBJ2-7,TRBV5-1,TGCGCCAGCAGCTTCCCCCAGGGGGAAGAGCAGTACTTC,CASSFPQGEEQYF
TRBD1,.,TRBJ1-6,TRBV18,TGTGCCAGCTCACCACTCGGGACAGGCAATTCACCCCTCCACTTT,CASSPLGTGNSPLHF
.,.,TRBJ2-5,TRBV29-1,TGCAGCGTTGAAGAAAGGGGCGACAGGTCCAAGTACTTC,CSVEERGDRSKYF
.,.,TRBJ2-2,TRBV5-1,TGCGCCAGCAGCTACACGTCCGGGACCGACACCGGGGAGCTGTTTTTT,CASSYTSGTDTGELFF
.,.,TRBJ1-1,TRBV20-1,TGCAGTGCTAGAGGAGATACTGAAGCTTTCTTT,CSARGDTEAFF
TRBD2,.,TRBJ2-7,TRBV30,TGTGCCTGGAGTGGTTTAGGACTAGCGAGCTCCTACGAGCAGTACTTC,CAWSGLGLASSYEQYF
.,.,TRBJ2-7,TRBV5-4,TGTGCCAGCAGCACGGGGGGCCTTTCCTACGAGCAGTACTTC,CASSTGGLSYEQYF
.,.,TRBJ1-5,TRBV20-1,TGCAGTGCTAGAGATCCCAGGGCCAATCAGCCCCAGCATTTT,CSARDPRANQPQHF
.,.,TRBJ1-2,TRBV5-1,TGCGCCAGCAGCTTGACGGACGCTCAGGCTGGCTACACCTTC,CASSLTDAQAGYTF
TRBD1,once,TRBJ1-2,TRBV30,TGTGCCTGCCACACGACAGGGTGGAGCGATGGCTACACCTTC,CACHTTGWSDGYTF
TRBD2,.,TRBJ2-7,TRBV14,TGTGCCAGCAGCCAAGGGGGGACTAGCTCCTACGAGCAGTACTTC,CASSQGGTSSYEQYF
.,.,TRBJ2-5,TRBV11-3,TGTGCCAGCAGCTTAGGTCTGTTCCAAGAGACCCAGTACTTC,CASSLGLFQETQYF
.,.,TRBJ1-5,TRBV5-1,TGCGCCAGCAGCTTAAGTGGCTATAGCAATCAGCCCCAGCATTTT,CASSLSGYSNQPQHF
.,.,TRBJ2-5,TRBV10-3,TGTGCCATCAGTGAGAGCCTAGCCCAAGAGACCCAGTACTTC,CAISESLAQETQYF
TRBD1,.,TRBJ1-1,TRBV7-2,TGTGCCAGCAGCTCGACAGGGTATCGGGTGAGGGGCACTGAAGCTTTCTTT,CASSSTGYRVRGTEAFF
TRBD1,.,TRBJ1-2,TRBV18,TGTGCCAGCTTTGGGACAGGAGAGAGGGGCTACACCTTC,CASFGTGERGYTF
.,.,TRBJ2-3,TRBV15,TGTGCCACCCAGGGATGGCGTTCCACAGATACGCAGTATTTT,CATQGWRSTDTQYF
.,.,TRBJ1-1,TRBV2,TGTGCCAGCAGTGAATTGGCCAACTCGAACACTGAAGCTTTCTTT,CASSELANSNTEAFF
.,.,TRBJ1-3,TRBV12-3/TRBV12-4,TGTGCCAGCAGTCGCGTCGGGGGGCCAAGTGGAAACACCATATATTTT,CASSRVGGPSGNTIYF
TRBD1,.,TRBJ1-1,TRBV7-2,TGTGCCAGCAGCTTAGACGGGACAGGGCTGAACACTGAAGCTTTCTTT,CASSLDGTGLNTEAFF
.,once,TRBJ2-7,TRBV19,TGTGCCAGTAGGATAACCCCCCGGACAACCTACGAGCAGTACTTC,CASRITPRTTYEQYF
.,.,TRBJ2-5,TRBV7-2,TGTGCCAGCAGCTTAGGTGGAGAGGGGACCCAGTACTTC,CASSLGGEGTQYF